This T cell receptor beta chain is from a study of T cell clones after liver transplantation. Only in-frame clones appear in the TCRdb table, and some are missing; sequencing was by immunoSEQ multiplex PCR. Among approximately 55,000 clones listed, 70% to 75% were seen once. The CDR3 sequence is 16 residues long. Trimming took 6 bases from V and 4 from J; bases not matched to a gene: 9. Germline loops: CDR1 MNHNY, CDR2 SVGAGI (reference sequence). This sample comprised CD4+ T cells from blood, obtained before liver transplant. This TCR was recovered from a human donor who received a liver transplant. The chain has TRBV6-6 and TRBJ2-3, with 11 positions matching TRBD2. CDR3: CASRPGGSGGADTQYF. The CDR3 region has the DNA TGTGCCAGCAGACCCGGTGGTAGCGGGGGGGCAGATACGCAGTATTTT.